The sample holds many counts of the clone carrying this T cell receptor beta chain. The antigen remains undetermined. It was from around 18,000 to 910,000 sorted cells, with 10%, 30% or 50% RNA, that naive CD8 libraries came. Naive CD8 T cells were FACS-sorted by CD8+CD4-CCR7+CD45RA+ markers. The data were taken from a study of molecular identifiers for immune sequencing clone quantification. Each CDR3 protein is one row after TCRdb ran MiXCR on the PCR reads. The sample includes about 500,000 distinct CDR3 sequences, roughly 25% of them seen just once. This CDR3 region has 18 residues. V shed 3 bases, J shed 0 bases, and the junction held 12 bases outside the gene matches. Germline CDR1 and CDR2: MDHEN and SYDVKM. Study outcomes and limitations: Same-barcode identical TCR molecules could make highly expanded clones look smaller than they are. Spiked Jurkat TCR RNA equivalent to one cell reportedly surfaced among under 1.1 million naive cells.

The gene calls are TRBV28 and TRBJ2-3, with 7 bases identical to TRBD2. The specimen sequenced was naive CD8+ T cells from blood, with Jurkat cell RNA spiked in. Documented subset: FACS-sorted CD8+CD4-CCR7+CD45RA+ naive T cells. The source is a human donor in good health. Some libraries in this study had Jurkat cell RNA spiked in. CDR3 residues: CASSFLTRGRESTDTQYF. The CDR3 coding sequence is TGTGCCAGCAGTTTCCTCACTCGCGGGAGAGAGAGCACAGATACGCAGTATTTT.